These 29 T cell receptor beta chains were all obtained from the same sample, sequenced in a study of blood T cell repertoires in COVID-19. Sequenced by immunoSEQ multiplex PCR; TCRdb stores in-frame clones only, minus some. The data hold tens of thousands of clones, with 70% to 90% observed a single time. Sequenced input: peripheral blood. Receptors originate from a man between 60 and 70 years old with acute or convalescent COVID-19.

The chain has TRBV6-2 or TRBV6-3 and TRBJ1-2, with 8 bases identical to TRBD1. V shed 0 bases, J shed 7 bases, and the junction held 7 bases outside the gene matches. Germline CDR1 MNHEY, CDR2 SVGEGT. The CDR3 has 15 amino acids. This chain's CDR3 is CASSYSPGGLGGYTF. CDR3 DNA: TGTGCCAGCAGTTACTCCCCAGGGGGCCTCGGTGGCTACACCTTC.

This chain links TRBV7-9 with TRBJ1-1; a weak D match, TRBD1 (5 bases). Germline V gene lookup returns CDR1 SEHNR and CDR2 FQNEAQ (reference sequence). V lost 2 bases and J 1 base, leaving 5 bases between the germline ends. The CDR3 spans 13 residues. The CDR3 reads CASSLQGNTEAFF. In DNA, the CDR3 is TGTGCCAGCAGCTTACAGGGGAACACTGAAGCTTTCTTT.

This chain connects TRBV29-1 to TRBJ2-7; 7 positions agree with TRBD2. Germline V CDR1 and CDR2: SQVTM, ANQGSEA. The CDR3 has 16 residues. V gave up 0 bases and J gave up 0 bases; unmatched junction bases: 8. The CDR3 here is CSVEELSGGGSYEQYF. The CDR3 bases are TGCAGCGTTGAAGAACTCTCGGGGGGAGGCTCCTACGAGCAGTACTTC.

This clone has only one observation. The rearrangement joins TRBV5-1 to TRBJ1-5; 9 positions agree with TRBD1. Germline V gives CDR1 SGHRS, CDR2 YFSETQ. After removal of 0 bases from V and 5 bases from J, the junction contained 3 bases not matched to a gene. The CDR3 totals 15 residues. CDR3 region: CASSLGTGVDQPQHF. The DNA for the CDR3 is TGCGCCAGCAGCTTGGGGACAGGGGTAGATCAGCCCCAGCATTTT.

The V call is TRBV29-1, the J call TRBJ2-3, with D tentatively TRBD2 (5 bases). This CDR3 is built from 13 residues. Between the trimmed V and J ends, which lost 3 bases and 1 base, there was a span of 8 bases. Germline values: CDR1 SQVTM, CDR2 ANQGSEA. Here the CDR3 reads CSVDRDGTDTQYF. The CDR3, as DNA: TGCAGCGTTGACCGGGATGGCACAGATACGCAGTATTTT.

The rearrangement joins TRBV29-1 to TRBJ2-1, with a weak D call TRBD1 (5 bases). V lost 7 bases, J lost 0 bases, and 10 bases lay in between. The CDR3 loop spans 13 amino acids. The V gene's germline CDR1 is SQVTM and CDR2 ANQGSEA. CDR3 amino acids: CSADSSSYNEQFF. Here the CDR3 DNA reads TGCAGCGCCGACAGTAGCTCCTACAATGAGCAGTTCTTC.

This chain links TRBV10-3 with TRBJ2-5, with 10 positions matching TRBD2. Germline lookup yields CDR1 ENHRY and CDR2 SYGVKD. J gave up 3 bases and V 0 bases, and 4 bases lay outside the gene matches. The CDR3 is 16 amino acids. DNA of the CDR3: TGTGCCATCAGTGAGTCGCTAGCGGGAGAGAAAGAGACCCAGTACTTC. Encoded protein: CAISESLAGEKETQYF.

The V call is TRBV11-1, the J call TRBJ2-2; 9 nucleotides align to TRBD1. This CDR3 spans 15 amino acids. Germline lookup yields CDR1 SGHAT and CDR2 FQDESV (reference sequence). Trimming at V came to 4 bases and at J to 4 bases, leaving 4 bases not matched to a gene. The CDR3 DNA follows: TGTGCCAGCAGCTCGGGACAGGGAAGCACCGGGGAGCTGTTTTTT. Protein: CASSSGQGSTGELFF.

The V gene is TRBV7-3, the J gene TRBJ1-1; D call uncertain. Trimming pared 5 bases from V and 3 bases from J, leaving 16 bases between. In germline, CDR1 is SGHTA, CDR2 FQGTGA. The length of the CDR3 is 15 residues. CDR3 sequence reads: CASSPSLGWDTEAFF. The CDR3 DNA sequence: TGTGCCAGCAGCCCTAGTCTCGGATGGGACACTGAAGCTTTCTTT.

The chain employs TRBV29-1 and TRBJ1-4, with TRBD1 as a possible D gene (6 bases). The V end was cut by 4 bases, the J end by 7 bases, with 16 bases between. Germline CDR1 reads SQVTM; CDR2 reads ANQGSEA. CDR3 length: 14 amino acids. This CDR3 reads CSVAPTGAGEKLFF. CDR3 bases: TGCAGCGTTGCCCCGACAGGAGCTGGTGAAAAACTGTTTTTT.

The chain recombines TRBV11-3 with TRBJ2-7; the D gene is possibly TRBD2 (6 bases). V was shortened by 1 base and J by 3 bases, with 10 bases between the two germline ends. This CDR3 contains 14 residues. From germline, CDR1 is SGHNT and CDR2 YENEEA. The CDR3 reads CASSLGDSGYEQYF. Written as DNA, the CDR3 is TGTGCCAGCAGCTTAGGGGACTCTGGCTACGAGCAGTACTTC.

The rearrangement joins TRBV29-1 to TRBJ2-2; 8 positions agree with TRBD2. Germline CDR1 is SQVTM and CDR2 is ANQGSEA. This CDR3 comprises 14 residues. The V gene end was trimmed by 3 bases and the J gene end by 5 bases; junction bases not matched to a gene: 5. In nucleotides, the CDR3 is TGCAGCGTTGAGCGAGCGGGAGTAACCGGGGAGCTGTTTTTT. Its translation is CSVERAGVTGELFF.

Only one count was recorded for this clone. The V and J genes are TRBV5-1 and TRBJ2-7; the match to TRBD2 covers 11 bases. There are 16 residues in the CDR3. Germline trimming cut 4 bases from V and 6 bases from J; bases unmatched to any gene: 12. The germline V gene encodes CDR1 SGHRS and CDR2 YFSETQ. The CDR3 DNA reads as TGCGCCAGCAGCCTCCGCCAGGGAGGACTAGCGGGCGAGCAGTACTTC. Protein: CASSLRQGGLAGEQYF.

The chain uses TRBV30 and TRBJ2-3; 10 bases line up with TRBD1. The CDR3 sequence is 18 residues long. With 5 bases clipped from V and 4 bases from J, the junction kept 18 bases outside the gene matches. From germline, CDR1 is GTSNPN and CDR2 SVGIG (reference sequence). CDR3 region: CAWGGTGVFGRAPDTQYF. DNA of the CDR3: TGTGCCTGGGGCGGGACAGGGGTCTTCGGGAGGGCACCAGATACGCAGTATTTT.

V usage is TRBV7-3 and J usage is TRBJ2-3; 16 bases match TRBD2. This CDR3 has 18 residues. Germline CDR1 and CDR2: SGHTA and FQGTGA. The junction had 7 bases not matched to a gene; V was cut back by 5 bases and J by 2 bases. CDR3 sequence (DNA): TGTGCCAGCAGCCGGGGACTAGCGGGAGGGGGAACCACAGATACGCAGTATTTT. Translating gives CASSRGLAGGGTTDTQYF.

This clone was seen more than once but under ten times. V is TRBV4-1 and J is TRBJ1-4, with unresolved D. Trimming removed 4 bases at V and 7 bases at J, with 16 bases between. The CDR3 runs 15 residues. CDR1 and CDR2 from the germline V gene are MGHRA and YSYEKL. CDR3 region: CASSPREGIGEKLFF. CDR3 DNA sequence: TGCGCCAGCAGCCCACGGGAGGGTATAGGTGAAAAACTGTTTTTT.

The chain uses TRBV19 and TRBJ1-4, with D maybe TRBD1 (6 bases). The germline V gene encodes CDR1 LNHDA and CDR2 SQIVND (reference sequence). V lost 6 bases, J lost 2 bases, and 13 bases lay in between. This CDR3 is built from 15 residues. Written as DNA, the CDR3 is TGTGCCAGTAGCCAACAGGGTGTGACTAATGAAAAACTGTTTTTT. Its translation is CASSQQGVTNEKLFF. Full variable domain (rest looked up from reference TRBV19 and TRBJ1-4): DGGITQSPKYLFRKEGQNVTLSCEQNLNHDAMYWYRQDPGQGLRLIYYSQIVNDFQKGDIAEGYSVSREKKESFPLTVTSAQKNPTAFYLCASSQQGVTNEKLFFGSGTQLSVL.

The chain combines TRBV7-2 with TRBJ1-5; the D gene is possibly TRBD1 (6 bases). Germline V gene lookup returns CDR1 SGHTA and CDR2 FQGNSA. Trimming pared 1 base from V and 4 bases from J, leaving 17 bases between. The CDR3 sequence is 17 residues long. Here the CDR3 DNA reads TGTGCCAGCAGCTTAGTGTTGGGGGGGGCGGGAAATCAGCCCCAGCATTTT. As protein: CASSLVLGGAGNQPQHF.

The chain has TRBV4-2 and TRBJ2-1, with D possibly being TRBD2 (6 bases). CDR3 size: 14 residues. Trimming took off 4 bases at V and 5 bases at J, with 12 bases between the two ends. Germline CDR1 and CDR2: LGHNA and YNFKEQ. The DNA of the CDR3 is TGTGCCAGCAGCCGACTAGAAGGTGACAATGAGCAGTTCTTC. Translation gives CASSRLEGDNEQFF.

This clone was picked up one time. The V call is TRBV19, the J call TRBJ2-1; D is possibly TRBD1 (6 bases). V was clipped by 7 bases and J by 4 bases, with 17 bases between them. The V gene's germline CDR1 is LNHDA and CDR2 SQIVND (reference sequence). This CDR3 region has 15 residues. The CDR3 reads CASNILMGAYNEQFF. For the CDR3, the DNA is TGTGCCAGTAACATCCTTATGGGGGCGTACAATGAGCAGTTCTTC.

The rearrangement links TRBV18 to TRBJ1-4, with TRBD1 matching 10 bases. This CDR3 has 16 residues. Germline V gene data show CDR1 as KGHSH and CDR2 as LQKENI. With V trimmed by 6 bases and J by 2 bases, 6 bases remained unmatched. CDR3 bases: TGTGCCAGCTCGCCGGACAGGGGGGACACTAATGAAAAACTGTTTTTT. Protein product: CASSPDRGDTNEKLFF. Full variable domain (remainder filled in from reference TRBV18 and TRBJ1-4): NAGVMQNPRHLVRRRGQEARLRCSPMKGHSHVYWYRQLPEEGLKFMVYLQKENIIDESGMPKERFSAEFPKEGPSILRIQQVVRGDSAAYFCASSPDRGDTNEKLFFGSGTQLSVL.

The chain employs TRBV19 and TRBJ2-2; D might be TRBD1 (6 bases). Trimming left V 3 bases short and J 3 bases short, with 14 bases between. Germline CDR1 is LNHDA and CDR2 is SQIVND (reference sequence). This CDR3 region has 16 residues. CDR3 region: CASSITGFKDTGELFF. The CDR3, as DNA: TGTGCCAGTAGTATTACAGGGTTTAAGGACACCGGGGAGCTGTTTTTT.

The rearrangement uses TRBV29-1 and TRBJ1-1, with 8 bases aligning to TRBD1. V was pared by 2 bases and J by 0 bases, with 5 bases of the junction left unmatched. The germline gives CDR1 SQVTM, CDR2 ANQGSEA. The CDR3 covers 15 residues. The CDR3 protein is CSVEIRTGMNTEAFF. CDR3 nucleotides: TGCAGCGTTGAAATACGGACAGGGATGAACACTGAAGCTTTCTTT.

The CDR3, as DNA: TGCGCCAGCAGCTACAGGGGGAGGAGTGAAAAACTGTTTTTT. Residues: CASSYRGRSEKLFF. This chain links TRBV5-1 with TRBJ1-4, with 8 bases lining up with TRBD1. Germline V gives CDR1 SGHRS, CDR2 YFSETQ. Unmatched junction bases numbered 5, after V lost 3 bases and J lost 7 bases. The CDR3 is 14 residues long.

This clone was detected once. The chain joins TRBV4-3 to TRBJ2-3; a possible D gene is TRBD2 (6 bases). V was clipped by 2 bases and J by 3 bases, with 15 bases between them. This CDR3 is built from 16 residues. Germline V CDR1 and CDR2: LGHNA, YSLEER. CDR3 DNA: TGCGCCAGCAGCCAATGGGGTGGCGGGATGACAGATACGCAGTATTTT. Translation gives CASSQWGGGMTDTQYF.

The count of this clone is one. The chain couples TRBV7-9 to TRBJ2-3, with D uncertain. Per germline, CDR1 SEHNR and CDR2 FQNEAQ (reference sequence). The CDR3 is 12 amino acids. The V end lost 5 bases, the J end lost 6 bases, and 9 bases lay between the germline ends. In DNA form, the CDR3 reads TGTGCCAGCAGCCTAACCGGGGATACGCAGTATTTT. It yields the protein CASSLTGDTQYF.

This chain uses TRBV5-8 with TRBJ2-7; the match to TRBD2 covers 8 bases. The germline V gene encodes CDR1 SGHTS and CDR2 YDEGEE. There are 16 residues in the CDR3. V shed 2 bases, J shed 2 bases, and the junction held 9 bases outside the gene matches. CDR3 DNA sequence: TGTGCCAGCAGCTTCCGGACTAGCCGGCTACCCTACGAGCAGTACTTC. Amino acids: CASSFRTSRLPYEQYF.

CDR3 residues: CAWEQGTNEKLFF. CDR3 DNA sequence: TGTGCCTGGGAACAGGGAACTAATGAAAAACTGTTTTTT. This chain connects TRBV30 to TRBJ1-4; possibly TRBD1 for D (6 bases). Looked up from germline, CDR1 is GTSNPN and CDR2 is SVGIG (reference sequence). V lost 5 bases and J 1 base, leaving 8 bases between the germline ends. CDR3 length: 13 residues.

This clone was observed a single time. This chain links TRBV24-1 with TRBJ2-5; perhaps TRBD1 as D (7 bases). V shed 0 bases and J shed 2 bases, with 12 bases lying between them. This CDR3 contains 16 residues. Germline values: CDR1 KGHDR, CDR2 SFDVKD. The CDR3 nucleotides read TGTGCCACCAGTGATTTGGTCAGGGGGGATCAAGAGACCCAGTACTTC. It codes for CATSDLVRGDQETQYF.